This T cell receptor (beta chain) was observed in a study of tumor-infiltrating lymphocytes in primary liver carcinoma. Background on the study: The tumors, T1-T3 N0M0 lesions, were roughly 4 to 11 cm across. Study-wide results and limits: Tumor region pairs overlapped more than did tumor-adjacent and tumor-blood pairs.

TCR beta cDNA was prepared out of roughly 0.5 ug total RNA by means of a constant-region primer. What produced the TCR beta libraries was three nested multiplex PCR rounds using slightly modified ARM-PCR. In the first two PCR rounds, TRBV1-TRBV30 forward primers were paired with a C-beta reverse primer, and each round lasted roughly 9 cycles. Each CDR3 protein gets one entry after TCRdb re-called the multiplex PCR reads with MiXCR. The sample records about 210,000 distinct CDR3 sequences, roughly 61% being singletons. CDR1 and CDR2 (germline): SQVTM, ANQGSEA. The CDR3 extends over 14 amino acids. Notes on this clonotype: Its antigen is not identified. A read error may produce the germline difference seen at one junction end.

The study extracted blood RNA from unsorted whole blood and also extracted germline DNA. Sequenced material: peripheral blood. This sequence joins TRBV29-1 and TRBJ2-6, with D perhaps TRBD1 (6 bases). The source of this sequence is a woman in her sixties with primary liver carcinoma and hepatitis B virus infection. DNA for the CDR3: TGCAGCGTTGAAGACTGGGTGGGGGCCAACGTCCTGACCTTC. Protein: CSVEDWVGANVLTF.